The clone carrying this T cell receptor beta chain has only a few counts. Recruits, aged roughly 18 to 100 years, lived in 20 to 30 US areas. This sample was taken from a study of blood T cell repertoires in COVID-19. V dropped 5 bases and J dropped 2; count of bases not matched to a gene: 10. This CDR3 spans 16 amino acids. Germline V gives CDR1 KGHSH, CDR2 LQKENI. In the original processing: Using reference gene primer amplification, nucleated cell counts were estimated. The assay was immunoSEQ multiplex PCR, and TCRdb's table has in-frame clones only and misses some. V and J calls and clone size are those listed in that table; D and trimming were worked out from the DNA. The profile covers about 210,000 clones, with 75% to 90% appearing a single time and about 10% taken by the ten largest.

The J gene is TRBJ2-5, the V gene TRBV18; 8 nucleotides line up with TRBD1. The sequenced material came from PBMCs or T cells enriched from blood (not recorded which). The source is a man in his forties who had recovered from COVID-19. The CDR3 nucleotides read TGTGCCAGCTCAAGGTCAGGGGGCCAAAGGCAAGAGACCCAGTACTTC. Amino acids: CASSRSGGQRQETQYF.